This T cell receptor (beta chain) is drawn from a study of T cells in Graves' hyperthyroidism and ophthalmopathy. Study-wide background: Peripheral blood was drawn at first diagnosis, prior to all treatment. General study points: It was a median about 7.1 months before onset that the model predicted ophthalmopathy.

V was trimmed by 3 bases and J by 0 bases, leaving 13 bases between them. CDR1 and CDR2 from the germline V gene are LGHNA and YSLEER. The CDR3 contains 16 residues. RNA transcripts gave rise to amplified TCR beta CDR3 regions. A set of HTBI primers served as the primers for a first-round RT-PCR of the TCR CDR3. Each CDR3 protein is one row after TCRdb ran MiXCR on the multiplex PCR reads. The sample has about 600,000 distinct CDR3 sequences, roughly 14% seen once. Among ophthalmopathy patients, the Clinical Activity Score reached at least 3, the NOSPECS grade reached at least 4, and duration remained under 3 months. Thyroid ultrasound, orbital computed tomography, clinical symptoms, and serum thyroxine and TRAb underpinned diagnoses. This clonotype was seen at least ten times. Its antigen is as yet unknown.

Sequencing was carried out using blood. The gene calls are TRBV4-3 and TRBJ2-3; D is perhaps TRBD2 (6 bases). The receptor's source is a woman between 50 and 59 years old with Graves' ophthalmopathy. This chain's CDR3 is CASSQGLPTSTDTQYF. As DNA, the CDR3 is TGCGCCAGCAGCCAGGGACTCCCTACTAGCACAGATACGCAGTATTTT.